This T cell receptor (beta chain) comes out of a study of blood T cell repertoires in COVID-19. Across the whole study: The United States, Italy and Spain supplied acute and convalescent COVID-19 samples. T cells, B-cell-depleted T cells, or PBMCs provided the cDNA or gDNA that served as material.

The CDR3 runs to 14 residues. The germline V and J ends were trimmed by 1 base and 0 bases, with 7 bases remaining between them. Germline-derived CDR1 and CDR2 are SGHVS and FQNEAQ. Per the authors' pipeline: Reference gene primer amplification gave estimated nucleated cell counts. Method: immunoSEQ multiplex PCR; TCRdb's copy keeps in-frame clones and lacks some. V, J and clone size are taken as reported in that table, and D and trimming were inferred from the DNA itself. The data hold just under 95,000 clones, with roughly 80% observed a single time. The origin of this receptor is a human donor in a cohort sampled during active COVID-19. Sequenced: peripheral blood. The chain uses TRBV7-8 and TRBJ2-7; weak D call: TRBD2 (5 bases). The CDR3, as DNA: TGTGCCAGCAGCTTAGGGACTGGCTCCTACGAGCAGTACTTC. Encoded protein: CASSLGTGSYEQYF.